What follows describes a single T cell receptor (beta chain). The sample comes from a study of shared clonotypes between healthy human individuals. Overall study: Donors, aged 18 to 49, were a couple of women and a few men. A donor's plate count was three for CD4 naive and three for CD4 memory; CD8 naive had two and CD8 memory one.

CD45RO-negative cells were positively selected for CCR7, leaving out terminally differentiated effector memory CD45RA+ cells. This CDR3 has 15 amino acids. Germline CDR1 SGHKS, CDR2 YYEKEE (reference sequence). Trimming cost V 5 bases and J 2 bases; bases outside gene matches: 5. TCRdb's copy holds only in-frame clones and misses some; the assay was immunoSEQ multiplex PCR. The sample lists 450,000 to 700,000 clones, about 95% seen once, with approximately 0.1% in the top ten. The sequenced sample was naive CD8+ T cells sorted from blood. The sequence derives from a woman aged 25 to 45 in good health. The V gene is TRBV5-5, the J gene TRBJ2-7, with TRBD1 identical over 12 bases. CDR3 coding DNA: TGTGCCAGCAGACCCGGGACAGGGGGCCCCTACGAGCAGTACTTC. Protein: CASRPGTGGPYEQYF.